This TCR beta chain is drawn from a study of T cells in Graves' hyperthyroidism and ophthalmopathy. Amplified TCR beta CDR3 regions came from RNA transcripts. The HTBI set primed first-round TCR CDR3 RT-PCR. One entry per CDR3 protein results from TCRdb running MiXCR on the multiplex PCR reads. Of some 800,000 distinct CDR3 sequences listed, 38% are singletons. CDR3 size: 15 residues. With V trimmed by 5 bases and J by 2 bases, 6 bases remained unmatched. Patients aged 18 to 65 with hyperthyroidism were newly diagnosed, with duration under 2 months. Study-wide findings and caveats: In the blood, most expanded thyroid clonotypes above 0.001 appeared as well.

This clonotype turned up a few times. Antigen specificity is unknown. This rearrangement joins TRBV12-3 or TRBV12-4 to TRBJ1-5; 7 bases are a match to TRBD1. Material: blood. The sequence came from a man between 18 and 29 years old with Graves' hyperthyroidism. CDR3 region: CASSPGGLGNQPQHF. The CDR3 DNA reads TGTGCCAGCAGTCCAGGGGGACTCGGCAATCAGCCCCAGCATTTT.